This T cell receptor beta chain was documented in a study of PD-1 blockade in classical Hodgkin lymphoma. Study overall: Patients received nivolumab 3 mg/kg intravenously every 2 weeks. Broader study findings: Whoever responded completely had baseline diversity much like that seen in newly diagnosed patients. Those starting nivolumab under 1 year post-ASCT were excluded.

To note about this clone: Its antigen is still unknown.

Assay used: immunoSEQ multiplex PCR; TCRdb lists only in-frame clones, some missing. The sample includes 25,000 to 35,000 clones, approximately 67% seen only once; the top ten take approximately 4%. The time point was: cycle 4 day 1 (C4D1), after less than 7 weeks of nivolumab. After autologous stem cell transplantation all patients relapsed, and prior brentuximab vedotin exposure differed between cohorts. The study recorded best responses of complete response, partial response or progressive disease. Losses at the gene ends were 5 bases for V and 7 bases for J; bases not matched to a gene: 13. Germline values: CDR1 SQVTM, CDR2 ANQGSEA. The CDR3 has 15 residues.

The material sequenced was peripheral blood mononuclear cells (PBMCs), taken before the fourth cycle of nivolumab. The TCR was taken from a human donor with classical Hodgkin lymphoma. V is TRBV29-1 and J is TRBJ2-3, with 9 bases matching TRBD2. The CDR3 DNA follows: TGCAGCGTTATCGGAAAATCTAGCGGGGCGTATACGCAGTATTTT. Amino acids: CSVIGKSSGAYTQYF.